This record concerns one T cell receptor (beta chain) sequence. These data belong to a study of cytomegalovirus exposure and HLA in healthy donors. PCR employed 60 Vbeta and 13 Jbeta primers. Sequenced by immunoSEQ multiplex PCR; TCRdb stores in-frame clones only, minus some. The table has around 150,000 clones, around four fifths seen once. Per germline, CDR1 LNHNV and CDR2 YYDKDF (reference sequence). V lost 1 base to trimming and J lost 1 base, with 10 bases between them. There are 16 residues in the CDR3. Sequencing was carried out using PBMCs. The sequence came from a woman younger than 45 in good health and CMV-seronegative. The chain uses TRBV15 and TRBJ2-2; maybe TRBD1 (5 bases). CDR3 sequence: CATSRAQGRNTGELFF. The CDR3 DNA follows: TGTGCCACCAGCAGAGCTCAGGGCAGGAACACCGGGGAGCTGTTTTTT. Complete variable domain (other parts from reference TRBV15 and TRBJ2-2): DAMVIQNPRYQVTQFGKPVTLSCSQTLNHNVMYWYQQKSSQAPKLLFHYYDKDFNNEADTPDNFQSRRPNTSFCFLDIRSPGLGDTAMYLCATSRAQGRNTGELFFGEGSRLTVL.